Here is one T cell receptor beta chain with its context. The entry originates in a study of T cell responses to AZD1222 COVID-19 vaccine. Method: immunoSEQ multiplex PCR; TCRdb's copy keeps in-frame clones and lacks some. The sample carries about 94,000 clones, 88% recorded once. The V and J ends lost 5 bases and 1 base respectively, with 15 bases between them. Germline loops: CDR1 LNHDA, CDR2 SQIVND (reference sequence). The CDR3 loop spans 16 amino acids. The sequencing here drew on peripheral blood, taken 28 days after the second AZD1222 dose. The clonotype was recovered from an adult who received the AZD1222 COVID-19 vaccine. The genes are TRBV19 and TRBJ2-4, with unresolved D. CDR3 nucleotides: TGTGCCAGTAGTTTACGCGAGTATCCCGCCAAAAACATTCAGTACTTC. Translated: CASSLREYPAKNIQYF.